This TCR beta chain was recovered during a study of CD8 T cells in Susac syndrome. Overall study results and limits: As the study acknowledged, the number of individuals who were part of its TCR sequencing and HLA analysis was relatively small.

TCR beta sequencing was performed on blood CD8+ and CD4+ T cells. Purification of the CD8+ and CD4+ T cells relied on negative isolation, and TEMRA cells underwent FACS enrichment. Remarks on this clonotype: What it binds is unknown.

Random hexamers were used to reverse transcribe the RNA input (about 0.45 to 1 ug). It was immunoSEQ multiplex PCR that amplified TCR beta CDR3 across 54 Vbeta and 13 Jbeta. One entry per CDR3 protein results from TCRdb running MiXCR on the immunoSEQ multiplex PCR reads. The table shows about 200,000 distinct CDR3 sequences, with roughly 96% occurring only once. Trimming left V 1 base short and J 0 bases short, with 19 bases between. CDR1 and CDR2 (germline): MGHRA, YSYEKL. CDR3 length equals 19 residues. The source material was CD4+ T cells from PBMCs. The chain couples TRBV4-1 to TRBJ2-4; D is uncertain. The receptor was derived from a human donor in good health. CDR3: CASSQGLVSLIPAKNIQYF. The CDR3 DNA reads TGCGCCAGCAGCCAAGGGCTCGTGTCGCTAATCCCAGCCAAAAACATTCAGTACTTC.